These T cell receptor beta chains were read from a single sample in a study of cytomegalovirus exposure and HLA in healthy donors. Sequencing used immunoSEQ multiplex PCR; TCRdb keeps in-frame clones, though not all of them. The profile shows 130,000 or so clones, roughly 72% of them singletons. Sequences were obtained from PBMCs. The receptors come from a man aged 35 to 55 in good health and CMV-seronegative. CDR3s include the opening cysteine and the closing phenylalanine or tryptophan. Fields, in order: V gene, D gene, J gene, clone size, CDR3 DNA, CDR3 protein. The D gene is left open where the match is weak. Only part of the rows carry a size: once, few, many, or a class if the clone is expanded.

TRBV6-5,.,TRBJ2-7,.,TGTGCCAGCAGGTGGGCGGGGTCCTACGAGCAGTACTTC,CASRWAGSYEQYF
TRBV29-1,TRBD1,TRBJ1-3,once,TGCAGCGTTGTGGACAGGCACTCTGGAAACACCATATATTTT,CSVVDRHSGNTIYF
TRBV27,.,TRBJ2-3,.,TGTGCCAGCAGTATTACTAGAACTTCTGATACGCAGTATTTT,CASSITRTSDTQYF
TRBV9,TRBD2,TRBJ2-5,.,TGTGCCAGCAGCGCCGCCCGGGTAGCGGGGAACCAAGAGACCCAGTACTTC,CASSAARVAGNQETQYF
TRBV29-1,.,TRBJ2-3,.,TGCAGCGTTCTAGAATGGACTATAGGTGCAGATACGCAGTATTTT,CSVLEWTIGADTQYF
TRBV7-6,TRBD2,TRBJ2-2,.,TGTGCCAGCAGCCCCGGCCCCTACAGGGGTCCCACTAGCGGGACGTCCGCCGGGGAGCTGTTTTTT,CASSPGPYRGPTSGTSAGELFF
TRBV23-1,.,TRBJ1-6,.,TGCGCCAGCAGTCATAAAGCCGGGGTATCGACGCATTCACCCCTCCACTTT,CASSHKAGVSTHSPLHF
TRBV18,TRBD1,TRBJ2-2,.,TGTGCCAGCTCACTCAGGACAGGGAACACCGGGGAGCTGTTTTTT,CASSLRTGNTGELFF
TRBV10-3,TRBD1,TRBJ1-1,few,TGTGCCATCAGTGAGCCAGGGGGAGTATACACTGAAGCTTTCTTT,CAISEPGGVYTEAFF
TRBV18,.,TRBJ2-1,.,TGTGCCAGCTCACGCGAAACAGCGCGGGGAGGTCGCGGTGAGCAGTTCTTC,CASSRETARGGRGEQFF
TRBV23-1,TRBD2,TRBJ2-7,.,TGCGCCAGCAAAGGTGCGGGGGGCCCACTGAGCTCCTACGAGCAGTACTTC,CASKGAGGPLSSYEQYF
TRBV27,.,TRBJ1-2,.,TGTGCCAGCAGTTTAAATCCAGGGTGGGATGGCTACACCTTC,CASSLNPGWDGYTF
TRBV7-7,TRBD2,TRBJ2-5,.,TGTGCCAGCAGCTTAAGTCCAGCGGGAGGTGCACAAGAGACCCAGTACTTC,CASSLSPAGGAQETQYF
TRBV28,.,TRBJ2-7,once,TGTGCCAGCAGACTCGGACAACCTTCCTACGAGCAGTACTTC,CASRLGQPSYEQYF
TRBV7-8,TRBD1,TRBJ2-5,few,TGTGCCAGCAGCTCGGGACAGGGCAAAGAGACCCAGTACTTC,CASSSGQGKETQYF
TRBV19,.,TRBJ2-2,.,TGTGCCAGTACCCAACTTACGAACACCGGGGAGCTGTTTTTT,CASTQLTNTGELFF
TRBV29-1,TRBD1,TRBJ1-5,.,TGCAGCGTAGTGAAGGGGGCAGGGATGTGGAGCAATCAGCCCCAGCATTTT,CSVVKGAGMWSNQPQHF
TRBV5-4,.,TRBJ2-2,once,TGTGCCAGCAGCTTTCAAGCGGGGAACACCGGGGAGCTGTTTTTT,CASSFQAGNTGELFF
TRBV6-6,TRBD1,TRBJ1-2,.,TGTGCCAGCAGTTACAATCGGGGGACAGGCTATGCCTACACCTTC,CASSYNRGTGYAYTF
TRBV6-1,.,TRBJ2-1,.,TGTGCCAGCAACACTGGACACAGCTCCTACAATGAGCAGTTCTTC,CASNTGHSSYNEQFF
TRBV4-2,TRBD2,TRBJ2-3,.,TGTGCCAGCAGCTACGGACTAGCGGGGGATACGCAGTATTTT,CASSYGLAGDTQYF
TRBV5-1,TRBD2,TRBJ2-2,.,TGCGCCAGCAGCCTGATTCAAAGCGGGGGGGCCCGGACCGGGGAGCTGTTTTTT,CASSLIQSGGARTGELFF
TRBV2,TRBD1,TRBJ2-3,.,TGTGCCACCTTCTCGGGACAGGGGGCAGATACGCAGTATTTT,CATFSGQGADTQYF
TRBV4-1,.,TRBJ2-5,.,TGCGCCAGCAGCTCGTCCGGGACACCCTCGGAGGAGCAGTACTTC,CASSSSGTPSEEQYF
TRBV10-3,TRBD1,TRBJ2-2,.,TGTGCCATCAGACCTGACAGGGTTGGCTACACCGGGGAGCTGTTTTTT,CAIRPDRVGYTGELFF
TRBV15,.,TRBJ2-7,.,TGTGCCACCAGCAGAGTCCCCAGCTACGAGCAGTACTTC,CATSRVPSYEQYF
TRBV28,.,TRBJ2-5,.,TGTGCCAGCAGTCTTCCCAAACATGGGAGGACGACCCAGTACTTC,CASSLPKHGRTTQYF
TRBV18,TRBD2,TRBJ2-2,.,TGTGCCAGCTCACCGTCCGGACTAGCGCCTACCGGGGAGCTGTTTTTT,CASSPSGLAPTGELFF
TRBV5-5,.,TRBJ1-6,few,TGTGCCAGCAGCTATCGGGAGGCCGCCTCTAATTCACCCCTCCACTTT,CASSYREAASNSPLHF
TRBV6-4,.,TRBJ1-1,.,TGTGCCAGCAGTCCCGAGGACGGGGATAAAGCTTTCTTT,CASSPEDGDKAFF
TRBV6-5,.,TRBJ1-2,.,TGTGCCAGCAGTTACTCGAGAGAAGCCCCCTATGGCTACACCTTC,CASSYSREAPYGYTF
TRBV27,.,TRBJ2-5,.,TGTGCCAGCAGCCCAACAGGGGGGGGAGAGACCCAGTACTTC,CASSPTGGGETQYF
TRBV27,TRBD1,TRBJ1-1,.,TGTGCCAGCAGCCCTGTGGGACAGGGGGCGCCTTTGTACACTGAAGCTTTCTTT,CASSPVGQGAPLYTEAFF